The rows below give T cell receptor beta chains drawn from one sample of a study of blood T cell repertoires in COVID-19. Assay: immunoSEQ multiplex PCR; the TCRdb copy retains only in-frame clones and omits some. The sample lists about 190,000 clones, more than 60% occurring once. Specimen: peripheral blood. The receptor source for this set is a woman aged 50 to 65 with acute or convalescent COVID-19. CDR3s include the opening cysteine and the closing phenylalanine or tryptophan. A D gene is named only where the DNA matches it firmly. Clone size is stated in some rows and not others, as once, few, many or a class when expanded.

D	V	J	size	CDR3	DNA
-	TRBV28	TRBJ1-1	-	CASSSPQGVKAFF	TGTGCCAGCAGTTCGCCACAGGGTGTCAAGGCTTTCTTT
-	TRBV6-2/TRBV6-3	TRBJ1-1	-	CASSYGAVNTEAFF	TGTGCCAGCAGTTACGGGGCGGTGAACACTGAAGCTTTCTTT
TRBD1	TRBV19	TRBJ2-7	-	CASPSTGYYEQYF	TGTGCCTCCCCTTCGACAGGGTACTACGAGCAGTACTTC
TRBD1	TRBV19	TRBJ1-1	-	CASSTGVPVNTEAFF	TGTGCCAGCTCGACAGGGGTACCCGTGAACACTGAAGCTTTCTTT
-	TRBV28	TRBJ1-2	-	CASTTRYYGYTF	TGTGCCAGCACCACGAGGTACTATGGCTACACCTTC
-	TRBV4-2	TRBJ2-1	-	CASRPMGSSYNEQFF	TGTGCCAGCAGGCCTATGGGGAGCTCCTACAATGAGCAGTTCTTC
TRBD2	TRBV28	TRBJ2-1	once	CASSRGLVVEQFF	TGTGCCAGCAGTCGGGGACTAGTGGTAGAGCAGTTCTTC
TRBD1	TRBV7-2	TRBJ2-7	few	CASSLLGRGSEQYF	TGTGCCAGCAGCTTACTTGGCAGGGGGAGCGAGCAGTACTTC
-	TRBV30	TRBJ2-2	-	CAWSGQTGELFF	TGTGCCTGGAGTGGACAGACCGGGGAGCTGTTTTTT
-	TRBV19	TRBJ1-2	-	CASSIPGGQYGYTF	TGTGCCAGTAGTATTCCCGGGGGGCAGTATGGCTACACCTTC
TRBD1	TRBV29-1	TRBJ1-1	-	CSVTSPGQFLEAFF	TGCAGCGTTACTAGTCCGGGACAGTTCCTTGAAGCTTTCTTT
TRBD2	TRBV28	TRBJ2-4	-	CASSSIAGGAKNIQYF	TGTGCCAGCAGTTCTATAGCGGGAGGGGCCAAAAACATTCAGTACTTC
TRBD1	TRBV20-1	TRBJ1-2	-	CSASNDRGIDGYTF	TGCAGTGCTAGTAACGACAGGGGGATTGATGGCTACACCTTC
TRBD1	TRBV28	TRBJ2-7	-	CASSFDRVLYEQYF	TGTGCCAGCAGTTTCGACAGGGTCCTCTACGAGCAGTACTTC
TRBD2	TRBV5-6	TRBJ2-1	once	CASSLVAVEGLAGFRVQFF	TGTGCCAGCAGCTTGGTGGCGGTTGAGGGACTAGCGGGGTTCAGGGTGCAGTTCTTC
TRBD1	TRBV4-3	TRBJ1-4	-	CASSLGQGEDEKLFF	TGCGCCAGCAGCCTCGGACAGGGAGAAGATGAAAAACTGTTTTTT
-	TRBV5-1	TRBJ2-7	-	CASSLDRVSYEQYF	TGCGCCAGCAGCTTGGACAGGGTGTCCTACGAGCAGTACTTC
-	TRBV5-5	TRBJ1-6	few	CASSLDRGPLHF	TGTGCCAGCAGCCTGGATAGGGGTCCCCTCCACTTT
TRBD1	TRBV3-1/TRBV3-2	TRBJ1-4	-	CASSQGQGGGVEKLFF	TGTGCCAGCAGCCAGGGACAGGGAGGAGGTGTGGAAAAACTGTTTTTT
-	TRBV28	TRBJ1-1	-	CASSRHLYTEAFF	TGTGCCAGCAGTAGACACCTCTACACTGAAGCTTTCTTT
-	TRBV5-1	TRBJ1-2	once	CASSPGGRGQTYGYTF	TGCGCCAGCAGCCCGGGGGGTAGGGGCCAGACTTATGGCTACACCTTC
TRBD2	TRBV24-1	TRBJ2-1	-	CATSDLGGLANEQFF	TGTGCCACCAGTGATTTAGGGGGACTAGCCAATGAGCAGTTCTTC
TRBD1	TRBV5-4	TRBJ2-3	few	CASSHYRDRGQRDTQYF	TGTGCCAGCAGCCATTATCGGGACAGGGGGCAACGAGATACGCAGTATTTT
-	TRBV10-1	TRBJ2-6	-	CASSEARLSSGANVLTF	TGCGCCAGCAGTGAAGCCAGGCTAAGCTCTGGGGCCAACGTCCTGACTTTC
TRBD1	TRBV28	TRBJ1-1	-	CASSPGTASIRTEAFF	TGTGCCAGCAGCCCCGGGACAGCCTCGATTCGCACTGAAGCTTTCTTT
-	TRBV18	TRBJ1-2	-	CASSPGTTNGYTF	TGTGCCAGCTCCCCCGGGACAACTAATGGCTACACCTTC
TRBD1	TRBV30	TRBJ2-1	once	CAWRADRAPYNEQFF	TGTGCCTGGAGAGCCGACAGGGCCCCCTACAATGAGCAGTTCTTC
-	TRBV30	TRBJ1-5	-	CAWSNKGGAGGQPQHF	TGTGCCTGGAGTAATAAGGGGGGGGCCGGCGGACAGCCCCAGCATTTT
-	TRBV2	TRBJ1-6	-	CASQGFLGSPLHF	TGTGCCAGCCAGGGATTTTTGGGATCACCCCTCCACTTT
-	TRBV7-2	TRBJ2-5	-	CASSPPLGAQETQYF	TGTGCCAGCAGCCCGCCGCTGGGGGCCCAAGAGACCCAGTACTTC
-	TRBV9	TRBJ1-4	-	CASSVGAEEKLFF	TGTGCCAGCAGCGTGGGGGCCGAAGAAAAACTGTTTTTT
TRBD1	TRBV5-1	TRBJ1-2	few	CASSTGQGPYGYTF	TGCGCCAGCAGCACGGGACAGGGGCCCTATGGCTACACCTTC
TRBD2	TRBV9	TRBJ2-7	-	CASSTSGGTPSYEQYF	TGTGCCAGCAGCACTAGCGGTGGGACCCCGTCCTACGAGCAGTACTTC
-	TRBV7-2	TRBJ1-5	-	CASTLAGQINQPQHF	TGTGCCAGCACCCTCGCGGGGCAGATCAATCAGCCCCAGCATTTT
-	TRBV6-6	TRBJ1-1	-	CASSAQGAVGTEAFF	TGTGCCAGCAGTGCACAGGGAGCGGTTGGCACTGAAGCTTTCTTT
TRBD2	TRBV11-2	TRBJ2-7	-	CASSLARGSSGASYEQYF	TGTGCCAGCAGCTTGGCTAGAGGATCTAGCGGGGCCAGCTACGAGCAGTACTTC
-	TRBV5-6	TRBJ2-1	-	CASSVSNEQFF	TGTGCCAGCAGCGTGTCGAATGAGCAGTTCTTC
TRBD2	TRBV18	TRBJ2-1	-	CASSRPAGGNNEQFF	TGTGCCAGCTCCCGCCCCGCGGGAGGAAACAATGAGCAGTTCTTC
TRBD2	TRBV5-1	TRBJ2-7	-	CASSWRLSGRVYEQYF	TGCGCCAGCAGCTGGAGGCTTAGCGGGAGGGTCTACGAGCAGTACTTC
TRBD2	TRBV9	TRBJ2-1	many	CASSTNVAGERNEQFF	TGTGCCAGCAGCACAAACGTAGCGGGAGAGAGAAATGAGCAGTTCTTC
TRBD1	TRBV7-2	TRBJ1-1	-	CASSLTGQGAEAFF	TGTGCCAGCAGCTTAACTGGACAGGGAGCTGAAGCTTTCTTT
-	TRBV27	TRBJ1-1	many	CASSLLPRTEAFF	TGTGCCAGCAGTTTACTTCCGCGAACTGAAGCTTTCTTT
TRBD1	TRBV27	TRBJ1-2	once	CASSPFRQGGGYTF	TGTGCCAGCAGTCCTTTCAGACAGGGCGGCGGCTACACCTTC
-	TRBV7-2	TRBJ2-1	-	CASSFLGGNEQFF	TGTGCCAGCAGCTTCCTAGGGGGCAATGAGCAGTTCTTC
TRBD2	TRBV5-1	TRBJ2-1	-	CASSPFGRGGYNEQFF	TGCGCCAGCAGCCCTTTTGGGCGGGGGGGGTACAATGAGCAGTTCTTC
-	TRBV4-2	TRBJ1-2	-	CASSPQVQSYGYTF	TGTGCCAGCAGCCCACAGGTTCAGAGCTATGGCTACACCTTC
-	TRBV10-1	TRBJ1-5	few	CASAAQGNQPQHF	TGCGCCAGCGCGGCTCAGGGGAATCAGCCCCAGCATTTT
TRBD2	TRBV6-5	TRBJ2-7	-	CASRPSSGGYEQYF	TGTGCCAGCAGACCTTCGAGCGGGGGCTACGAGCAGTACTTC
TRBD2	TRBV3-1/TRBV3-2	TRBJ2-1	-	CASSLLAGGNEQFF	TGTGCCAGCAGCCTACTAGCGGGAGGCAATGAGCAGTTCTTC
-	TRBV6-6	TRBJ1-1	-	CASSYERTEAFF	TGTGCCAGCAGTTACGAGAGGACTGAAGCTTTCTTT
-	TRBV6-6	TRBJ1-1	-	CASTPSRGVGNTEAFF	TGTGCCAGCACCCCTAGCCGGGGAGTAGGGAACACTGAAGCTTTCTTT
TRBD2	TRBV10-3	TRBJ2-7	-	CAISESLGRGSTRTYEQYF	TGTGCCATCAGTGAGTCGCTGGGGCGGGGGTCCACCCGTACCTACGAGCAGTACTTC
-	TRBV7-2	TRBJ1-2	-	CASSHPGGYGYTF	TGTGCCAGCAGCCACCCCGGGGGTTATGGCTACACCTTC
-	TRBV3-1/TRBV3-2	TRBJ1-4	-	CASSQPPGSEKLFF	TGTGCCAGCAGCCAACCTCCAGGCAGTGAAAAACTGTTTTTT
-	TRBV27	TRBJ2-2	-	CASSLKRSGELFF	TGTGCCAGCAGTTTGAAACGGTCCGGGGAGCTGTTTTTT
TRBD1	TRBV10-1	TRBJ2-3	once	CASSESPGGLTDTQYF	TGCGCCAGCAGTGAGTCCCCAGGGGGCTTGACAGATACGCAGTATTTT
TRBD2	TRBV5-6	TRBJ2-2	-	CASSLLAGWHTGELFF	TGTGCCAGCAGCTTACTAGCGGGATGGCACACCGGGGAGCTGTTTTTT